This passage covers 28 T cell receptor beta chains from one sample sequenced in a study of PD-L1 blockade in urothelial cancer (dated by TCRdb to 2015 to 2018). Libraries were built with the immunoSEQ multiplex PCR assay. TCRdb retrieved this table from immuneACCESS and kept in-frame rearrangements only. Not all clones are present; in checked studies, unresolved V genes account for under half, and no reason is known for the remainder. Across this sample there are tens of thousands of clones, with 79% seen only once. The ten largest clones take up about 10% of the sample. The time point label corresponds to: pretreatment peripheral blood. Sequenced material: PBMCs, taken around atezolizumab (anti-PD-L1) treatment. The receptors shown here come from a man in his 70s with urothelial cancer.

The chain combines TRBV6-1 with TRBJ1-5, with unresolved D. The CDR3 extends over 12 amino acids. The V gene's germline CDR1 is MNHNS and CDR2 SASEGT. Trimming removed 2 bases from V and 11 bases from J, with 10 bases in between. Written as DNA, the CDR3 is TGTGCCAGCAGTGAATGGCGGGCGGCCCAGCATTTT. Translating it yields CASSEWRAAQHF.

The gene calls are TRBV2 and TRBJ2-4, with no clear D. The CDR3 is made up of 11 amino acids. V shed 7 bases and J shed 8 bases, with 9 bases lying between them. Germline CDR1 reads SNHLY; CDR2 reads FYNNEI. CDR3: CASNGYDIQYF. In DNA form, the CDR3 reads TGTGCCAGCAACGGGTATGACATTCAGTACTTC. The whole variable domain, remainder taken from reference TRBV2 and TRBJ2-4, is EPEVTQTPSHQVTQMGQEVILRCVPISNHLYFYWYRQILGQKVEFLVSFYNNEISEKSEIFDDQFSVERPDGSNFTLKIRSTKLEDSAMYFCASNGYDIQYFGAGTRLSVL.

This clone has a handful of counts. This rearrangement joins TRBV7-9 to TRBJ1-2; D uncertain. This CDR3 has 16 amino acids. Looked up from germline, CDR1 is SEHNR and CDR2 is FQNEAQ (reference sequence). The ends were cut back, 2 bases at V and 6 bases at J, with 19 bases in the middle. The chain's CDR3 is CASSLMGPGVGDGYTF. The CDR3, as DNA: TGTGCCAGCAGCTTAATGGGTCCAGGTGTGGGTGATGGCTACACCTTC.

This chain links TRBV2 with TRBJ1-4; the D is unclear. CDR3 length: 17 amino acids. Trimming shortened V by 6 bases and J by 0 bases, and 17 bases separated the two germline ends. Germline loops: CDR1 SNHLY, CDR2 FYNNEI. In DNA, the CDR3 is TGTGCCAGCAGGTCCCACCCGACGGGTGCAACTAATGAAAAACTGTTTTTT. It yields the protein CASRSHPTGATNEKLFF.

The chain combines TRBV18 with TRBJ2-7; TRBD1 matches at 8 bases. V gave up 3 bases and J gave up 1 base; unmatched junction bases: 2. CDR1 and CDR2 from the germline V gene are KGHSH and LQKENI. The CDR3 length is 14 residues. CDR3 DNA: TGTGCCAGCTCACCCGGACAGGGATCCTACGAGCAGTACTTC. Translated, it gives CASSPGQGSYEQYF.

In this sample, this clone turned up once. The chain joins TRBV28 to TRBJ1-1; 7 nucleotides match TRBD1. V was clipped by 5 bases and J by 0 bases; unmatched bases: 18. The germline V gene has CDR1 MDHEN and CDR2 SYDVKM. This CDR3 has 19 residues. The CDR3 sequence is CASSPLLQGMVWMNTEAFF. CDR3 bases: TGTGCCAGCAGTCCTCTCTTACAGGGGATGGTATGGATGAACACTGAAGCTTTCTTT.

The chain recombines TRBV9 with TRBJ1-1, with D tentatively TRBD1 (5 bases). This CDR3 contains 15 residues. The V end lost 0 bases, the J end lost 8 bases, and 17 bases lay between the germline ends. Germline lookup yields CDR1 SGDLS and CDR2 YYNGEE. Here the CDR3 reads CASSVGGGGLGEAFF. As DNA, the CDR3 is TGTGCCAGCAGCGTAGGTGGGGGGGGTCTTGGCGAAGCTTTCTTT.

This clone was counted a few times. The genes are TRBV19 and TRBJ2-1; possible D gene TRBD2, 6 bases. Germline values: CDR1 LNHDA, CDR2 SQIVND (reference sequence). The CDR3 extends over 17 amino acids. The V gene lost 5 bases and the J gene lost 0 bases, with 17 bases spanning the gap. CDR3 sequence reads: CASSQDLGLSSYNEQFF. The CDR3, as DNA: TGTGCCAGTAGTCAGGACTTGGGACTGAGCTCCTACAATGAGCAGTTCTTC.

This clone was detected once. The chain couples TRBV15 to TRBJ2-2; D is unresolved. V lost 1 base and J 4 bases, leaving 10 bases between the germline ends. The germline V gene encodes CDR1 LNHNV and CDR2 YYDKDF (reference sequence). This CDR3 comprises 15 residues. CDR3 coding DNA: TGTGCCACCAGCAGAGGGCAGGTCGCCACCGGGGAGCTGTTTTTT. Protein sequence: CATSRGQVATGELFF.

The chain employs TRBV10-2 and TRBJ2-1; D possibly corresponds to TRBD1 (5 bases). Germline V gives CDR1 WSHSY, CDR2 SAAADI. CDR3 size: 15 residues. The V and J ends lost 4 bases and 2 bases respectively, with 12 bases between them. The CDR3, as DNA: TGCGCCAGCAGTGTTCAACAGGAGCCCTACAATGAGCAGTTCTTC. It translates to CASSVQQEPYNEQFF.

The V call is TRBV5-1, the J call TRBJ2-2; 12 bases are shared with TRBD2. The CDR3 is 17 residues long. The germline CDR1 and CDR2 sequences are SGHRS and YFSETQ. Trimming took 4 bases from V and 1 from J; bases not matched to a gene: 5. The chain's CDR3 is CASSPSGLAGNTGELFF. As DNA, the CDR3 is TGCGCCAGCAGCCCGTCGGGACTAGCGGGGAACACCGGGGAGCTGTTTTTT. Combining the CDR3 with reference TRBV5-1 and TRBJ2-2 gives the whole variable domain KAGVTQTPRYLIKTRGQQVTLSCSPISGHRSVSWYQQTPGQGLQFLFEYFSETQRNKGNFPGRFSGRQFSNSRSEMNVSTLELGDSALYLCASSPSGLAGNTGELFFGEGSRLTVL.

V is TRBV7-3 and J is TRBJ2-1; D not resolved. CDR3 length equals 15 residues. Germline values: CDR1 SGHTA, CDR2 FQGTGA. Trimming took 5 bases from V and 4 from J, leaving 15 bases between them. The chain's CDR3 is CASSPRVGLYNEQFF. In nucleotides, the CDR3 is TGTGCCAGCAGCCCCCGGGTGGGTCTTTACAATGAGCAGTTCTTC.

This chain uses TRBV7-8 with TRBJ2-7; D unclear. From germline, CDR1 is SGHVS and CDR2 FQNEAQ. Between the trimmed V and J ends, which lost 5 bases and 4 bases, there was a span of 15 bases. The CDR3 contains 14 residues. CDR3 sequence reads: CASSPPVSQYEQYF. CDR3 coding DNA: TGTGCCAGCAGCCCCCCCGTCAGTCAATACGAGCAGTACTTC.

This clone was found once. CDR3 sequence (DNA): TGTGCCAGCAGTTTATCGTGGCTTTACACCGGGGAGCTGTTTTTT. This sequence encodes CASSLSWLYTGELFF. V usage is TRBV27 and J usage is TRBJ2-2; no clear D gene. The CDR3 has 15 residues. Germline V gene data show CDR1 as MNHEY and CDR2 as SMNVEV (reference sequence). V was trimmed by 0 bases and J by 3 bases, leaving 8 bases between them.

This sequence joins TRBV5-1 and TRBJ1-4; possibly TRBD1 for D (6 bases). Germline V gene sequence: CDR1 SGHRS, CDR2 YFSETQ. The CDR3 spans 14 residues. Between the trimmed V and J ends, which lost 3 bases and 7 bases, there was a span of 13 bases. CDR3 residues: CASSSGAIPEKLFF. For the CDR3, the DNA is TGCGCCAGCAGCTCAGGGGCCATCCCTGAAAAACTGTTTTTT. The full variable domain, completed using reference TRBV5-1 and TRBJ1-4, is KAGVTQTPRYLIKTRGQQVTLSCSPISGHRSVSWYQQTPGQGLQFLFEYFSETQRNKGNFPGRFSGRQFSNSRSEMNVSTLELGDSALYLCASSSGAIPEKLFFGSGTQLSVL.

This clone was found once. This sequence joins TRBV19 and TRBJ2-5; TRBD2 agrees at 7 bases. V lost 3 bases and J lost 1; bases outside the gene matches: 2. Germline CDR1 reads LNHDA; CDR2 reads SQIVND (reference sequence). The CDR3 covers 14 residues. Here the CDR3 DNA reads TGTGCCAGTAGTATCAGGACTAGCCAAGAGACCCAGTACTTC. Amino acid sequence: CASSIRTSQETQYF.

This sequence joins TRBV28 and TRBJ2-3, with 11 bases that match TRBD1. Germline V CDR1 and CDR2: MDHEN, SYDVKM. CDR3 length: 15 residues. Germline trimming cut 7 bases from V and 5 bases from J; bases unmatched to any gene: 8. The CDR3 loop is CASTADRGREDTQYF. CDR3 nucleotide sequence: TGTGCCAGCACTGCGGACAGGGGGCGTGAAGATACGCAGTATTTT.

This clone came up once. This chain links TRBV28 with TRBJ2-3, with 14 bases fitting TRBD2. With 5 bases clipped from V and 6 bases from J, the junction kept 4 bases outside the gene matches. Looked up from germline, CDR1 is MDHEN and CDR2 is SYDVKM. The CDR3 has 15 residues. The CDR3 reads CASSPRLAGGDTQYF. In DNA, the CDR3 is TGTGCCAGCAGTCCGAGACTAGCGGGGGGGGATACGCAGTATTTT.

J is TRBJ2-7 and V is TRBV10-3; 7 positions match TRBD2. CDR1 ENHRY and CDR2 SYGVKD come from the germline V gene. The length of the CDR3 is 15 residues. J gave up 3 bases and V 2 bases, and 7 bases lay outside the gene matches. The CDR3 region has the DNA TGTGCCATCAGTGAGATAGCGGGCCTAAGCTACGAGCAGTACTTC. This gives the protein CAISEIAGLSYEQYF.

The chain has TRBV13 and TRBJ2-1, with 8 bases aligning to TRBD1. The germline V gene has CDR1 PRHDT and CDR2 FYEKMQ (reference sequence). J gave up 4 bases and V 5 bases, and 4 bases lay outside the gene matches. CDR3 length equals 14 residues. The CDR3 DNA reads as TGTGCCAGCAGCCGCCGGGACAGGTACAATGAGCAGTTCTTC. Its translation is CASSRRDRYNEQFF.

The J gene is TRBJ2-7, the V gene TRBV28, with 12 positions matching TRBD2. Trimming at V came to 1 base and at J to 2 bases, leaving 3 bases not matched to a gene. Germline CDR1 MDHEN, CDR2 SYDVKM. The CDR3 extends over 16 amino acids. The DNA for the CDR3 is TGTGCCAGCAGTTTATCCCTAGCGGGAGGGACCTACGAGCAGTACTTC. Translating it yields CASSLSLAGGTYEQYF.

The gene calls are TRBV6-6 and TRBJ1-2, with 7 bases identical to TRBD1. The CDR3 has 16 residues. Trimming cost V 4 bases and J 0 bases; bases outside gene matches: 8. Germline V gene data show CDR1 as MNHNY and CDR2 as SVGAGI (reference sequence). In nucleotides, the CDR3 is TGTGCCAGCAGTTTACAGGGGCCCTTGACTAACTATGGCTACACCTTC. Its protein is CASSLQGPLTNYGYTF.

V usage is TRBV6-6 and J usage is TRBJ2-7; TRBD2 agrees at 9 bases. This CDR3 is 15 amino acids long. Looked up from germline, CDR1 is MNHNY and CDR2 is SVGAGI (reference sequence). Trimming took 0 bases from V and 6 from J; bases not matched to a gene: 6. The CDR3 DNA is TGTGCCAGCAGTTACTCGCGGGAGGGACCGGGCGAGCAGTACTTC. This codes for CASSYSREGPGEQYF.

The chain links TRBV7-8 to TRBJ2-7; D possibly corresponds to TRBD1 (6 bases). The V and J ends lost 2 bases and 3 bases respectively, with 20 bases between them. Germline loops: CDR1 SGHVS, CDR2 FQNEAQ. This CDR3 is built from 17 residues. The CDR3 region has the DNA TGTGCCAGCAGCTTAAATACCGGACAGACCACTTACTACGAGCAGTACTTC. Encoded protein: CASSLNTGQTTYYEQYF.

This clone turned up a few times. This sequence joins TRBV5-1 and TRBJ2-1; 10 positions match TRBD2. The germline V gene has CDR1 SGHRS and CDR2 YFSETQ. The CDR3 loop spans 13 amino acids. Trimming cost V 6 bases and J 8 bases; bases outside gene matches: 5. The CDR3 DNA reads TGCGCCAGCAAGAAAGCGGGAGGGGATGAGCAGTTCTTC. This translates into CASKKAGGDEQFF.

V gene TRBV19 combines with J gene TRBJ1-5, with 10 bases fitting TRBD1. CDR1 and CDR2 (germline): LNHDA, SQIVND (reference sequence). V lost 8 bases, J lost 1 base, and 11 bases stayed unmatched. The CDR3 loop spans 17 amino acids. In DNA form, the CDR3 reads TGTGCCAGTTCCAAGGGACAGGGGATCCTGAGCAATCAGCCCCAGCATTTT. Residues: CASSKGQGILSNQPQHF.

In this sample, this clone turned up once. The rearrangement links TRBV14 to TRBJ1-4; the D is unclear. Trimming cost V 2 bases and J 5 bases, with 6 bases left between them. CDR1 and CDR2 (germline): SGHDN, FVKESK. The CDR3 has 13 amino acids. CDR3 nucleotides: TGTGCCAGCAGCCAATCCCAAAATGAAAAACTGTTTTTT. Translating gives CASSQSQNEKLFF.

The V call is TRBV7-8, the J call TRBJ1-2, with 8 nucleotides matching TRBD1. Germline V lookup: CDR1 SGHVS, CDR2 FQNEAQ. Losses at the gene ends were 5 bases for V and 6 bases for J; bases not matched to a gene: 14. This CDR3 spans 16 amino acids. The CDR3: CASSAVTYGQGDGYTF. CDR3 DNA sequence: TGTGCCAGCAGCGCGGTAACATACGGACAGGGCGATGGCTACACCTTC.